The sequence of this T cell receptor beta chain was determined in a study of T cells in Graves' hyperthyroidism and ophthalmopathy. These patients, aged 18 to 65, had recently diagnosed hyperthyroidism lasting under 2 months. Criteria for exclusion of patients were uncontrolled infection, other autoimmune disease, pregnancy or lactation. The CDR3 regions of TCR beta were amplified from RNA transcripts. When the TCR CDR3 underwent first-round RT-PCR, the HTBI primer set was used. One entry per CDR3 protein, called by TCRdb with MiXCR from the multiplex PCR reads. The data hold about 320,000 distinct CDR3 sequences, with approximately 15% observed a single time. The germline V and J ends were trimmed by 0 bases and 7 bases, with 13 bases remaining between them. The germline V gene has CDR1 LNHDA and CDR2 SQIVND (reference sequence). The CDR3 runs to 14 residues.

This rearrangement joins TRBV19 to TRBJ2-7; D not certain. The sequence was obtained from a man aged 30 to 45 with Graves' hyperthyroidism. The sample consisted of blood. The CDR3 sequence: CASSIEAAGREQYF. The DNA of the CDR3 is TGTGCCAGTAGTATAGAGGCGGCCGGTAGGGAGCAGTACTTC.